The rows below give T cell receptor beta chains drawn from one sample of a study of blood T cell repertoires in COVID-19. The assay was immunoSEQ multiplex PCR, and TCRdb's table has in-frame clones only and misses some. The repertoire includes around 100,000 clones, around 93% of them detected once, and 2.3% sits in the top ten. Sequenced: peripheral blood. The receptors were sampled from a human donor with active COVID-19. The donor label of this sample is uncertain. Each CDR3 is given with its conserved first and last residue.

j_call	v_call	cdr3_aa
TRBJ2-6	TRBV5-4	CASSLGRALSGANVLTF
TRBJ2-1	TRBV6-5	CASSPQGITYNEQFF
TRBJ2-5	TRBV2	CASTYAFQETQYF
TRBJ2-3	TRBV5-4	CASSLGGTRPDTQYF
TRBJ2-1	TRBV5-4	CASSSGQITYNEQFF
TRBJ1-6	TRBV9	CASSAAGRGNSPLHF
TRBJ2-3	TRBV27	CASTTSGRSTDTQYF
TRBJ2-7	TRBV6-2/TRBV6-3	CASSLRVSYEQYF
TRBJ1-4	TRBV10-3	CAISDTGGAGEKLFF
TRBJ2-3	TRBV3-1/TRBV3-2	CASSQDQVAATQYF
TRBJ2-7	TRBV15	CATSREGTSGYEQYF
TRBJ1-1	TRBV10-2	CASSETVRNTEAFF
TRBJ2-2	TRBV28	CASSWTAAGELFF
TRBJ2-1	TRBV29-1	CSARELRNEQFF
TRBJ2-1	TRBV5-1	CASSGGASYNEQFF
TRBJ2-7	TRBV19	CASRDRGTREQYF
TRBJ2-2	TRBV11-3	CASSYDTAGELFF
TRBJ2-5	TRBV7-8	CASSFGLAGDLLGKTQYF
TRBJ1-1	TRBV5-1	CASSSGVGGTEAFF
TRBJ2-3	TRBV5-4	CASKLHSGGPTDTQYF
TRBJ2-1	TRBV5-1	CASSSGTDYNEQFF
TRBJ1-4	TRBV5-1	CASSSGDRGTTNEKLFF
TRBJ2-2	TRBV3-1/TRBV3-2	CASSQWTANTGELFF
TRBJ1-1	TRBV4-2	CASSQEKGQPTEAFF
TRBJ1-3	TRBV4-1	CASSQDGTGGNTIYF
TRBJ1-5	TRBV6-5	CGTGGEYSNQPQHF
TRBJ2-5	TRBV9	CASSLSGGAPETQYF
TRBJ1-5	TRBV4-2	CASSRDWTGDQPQHF
TRBJ1-2	TRBV7-8	CASSPGQGAGGYTF
TRBJ2-5	TRBV9	CASSVVQGETQYF